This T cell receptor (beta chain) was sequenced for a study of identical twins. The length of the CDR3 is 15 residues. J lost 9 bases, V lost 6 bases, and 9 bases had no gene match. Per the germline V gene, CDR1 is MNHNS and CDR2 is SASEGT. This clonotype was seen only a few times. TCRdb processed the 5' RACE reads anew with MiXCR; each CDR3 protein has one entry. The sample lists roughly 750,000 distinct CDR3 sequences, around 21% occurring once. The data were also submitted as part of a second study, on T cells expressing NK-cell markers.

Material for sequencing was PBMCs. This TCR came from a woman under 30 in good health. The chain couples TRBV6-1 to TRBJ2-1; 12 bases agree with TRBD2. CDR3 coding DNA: TGTGCCAGCAGCCAGGCGACTAGCGGGAGTGGTGAGCAGTTCTTC. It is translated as CASSQATSGSGEQFF.